These 13 T cell receptor beta chains were all obtained from the same sample, sequenced in a study of shared T cell receptors in the human thymus. Using immunoSEQ multiplex PCR, the repertoire was profiled, and TCRdb retains in-frame clones only, with some absent. The repertoire holds about 660,000 clones, with around 87% as singletons. Separately, the same data were catalogued under a study of human thymus T cells.

The specimen was thymocytes. These receptors originate from a boy less than two years old with a congenital heart defect.

The chain combines TRBV6-5 with TRBJ2-5, with a weak D call TRBD1 (5 bases). The closer fit of TRBJ2-7 to the DNA end suggests the J call may be wrong. This CDR3 is 13 amino acids long. Germline CDR1 reads MNHEY; CDR2 reads SVGAGI. CDR3 amino acids: CASSYNRLGEQYF. The CDR3 coding sequence is TGTGCCAGCAGTTACAACAGGCTGGGCGAGCAGTACTTC.

This clone was counted between two and nine times. The gene calls are TRBV11-2 and TRBJ1-3; D is unclear. The CDR3 contains 15 residues. With 1 base removed from V and 2 bases from J, the gap between germline ends came to 9 bases. Germline values: CDR1 SGHAT, CDR2 FQNNGV. Here the CDR3 DNA reads TGTGCCAGCAGCTTAGGATTCCGGGCTGGAAACACCATATATTTT. It specifies CASSLGFRAGNTIYF.

This rearrangement joins TRBV15 to TRBJ1-1, with D hard to call. Trimming left V 0 bases short and J 1 base short, with 12 bases between. The CDR3 runs 16 residues. CDR1 LNHNV and CDR2 YYDKDF come from the germline V gene (reference sequence). The CDR3 DNA reads as TGTGCCACCAGCAGAGAGTTCATTTACACGAACACTGAAGCTTTCTTT. This codes for CATSREFIYTNTEAFF.

Note on this clone: Additional DNA sequences in this sample encode the identical CDR3. The chain links TRBV25-1 to TRBJ1-6; D remains ambiguous. Germline V gene lookup returns CDR1 MGHDK and CDR2 SYGVNS. The CDR3 is 14 residues long. The V end was cut by 3 bases, the J end by 4 bases, with 7 bases between. DNA of the CDR3: TGTGCCAGCAGTGACCAGTTATATAATTCACCCCTCCACTTT. Translated: CASSDQLYNSPLHF.

V and J are TRBV4-3 and TRBJ1-2, with TRBD1 matching over 8 bases. The CDR3 runs 14 residues. The V segment lost 1 base and the J segment 7 bases; nucleotides outside the gene matches: 5. Looked up from germline, CDR1 is LGHNA and CDR2 is YSLEER. The CDR3 loop is CASSQAPDRAGYTF. DNA of the CDR3: TGCGCCAGCAGCCAAGCCCCGGACAGGGCTGGCTACACCTTC.

The chain carries TRBV2 and TRBJ2-5, with D perhaps matching TRBD2 (6 bases). This CDR3 region has 15 residues. The germline gives CDR1 SNHLY, CDR2 FYNNEI. Deletions cut 9 bases from V and 2 bases from J, with 19 bases between. The CDR3 loop reads CAREVTSGYQETQYF. The DNA for the CDR3 is TGTGCCAGGGAGGTGACAAGCGGGTATCAAGAGACCCAGTACTTC.

The chain is built from TRBV7-9 and TRBJ2-7; TRBD1 matches 12 bases. Germline CDR1 SEHNR, CDR2 FQNEAQ (reference sequence). Unmatched junction bases numbered 5, after V lost 1 base and J lost 4 bases. The CDR3 totals 16 residues. CDR3: CASSLGAGQGAYEQYF. Here the CDR3 DNA reads TGTGCCAGCAGCTTAGGGGCGGGACAGGGGGCTTACGAGCAGTACTTC.

As DNA, the CDR3 is TGTGCCAGTACTTACAGGGTGCATCAGCCCCAGCATTTT. This translates into CASTYRVHQPQHF. The chain recombines TRBV19 with TRBJ1-5, with D perhaps matching TRBD1 (6 bases). V lost 7 bases to trimming and J lost 5 bases, with 12 bases between them. The CDR3 extends over 13 amino acids. Germline CDR1 is LNHDA and CDR2 is SQIVND (reference sequence).

J is TRBJ2-7 and V is TRBV5-1; TRBD2 matches 10 bases. This CDR3 spans 17 amino acids. Per the germline V gene, CDR1 is SGHRS and CDR2 is YFSETQ. V shed 3 bases and J 7 bases; nucleotides not matched to a gene: 16. CDR3 sequence reads: CASSSTSPLAGVGEQYF. CDR3 nucleotides: TGCGCCAGCAGCTCCACGTCCCCGCTAGCGGGAGTCGGGGAGCAGTACTTC.

This clone was counted between two and nine times. The chain employs TRBV5-6 and TRBJ2-5; 11 bases are a match to TRBD2. The CDR3 spans 18 residues. From germline, CDR1 is SGHDT and CDR2 YYEEEE. J lost 2 bases, V lost 2 bases, and 11 bases had no gene match. CDR3 in amino acids: CASSLIGLAGGLQETQYF. The CDR3 region has the DNA TGTGCCAGCAGCTTAATCGGTCTAGCGGGGGGCCTACAAGAGACCCAGTACTTC.

CDR3 loop: CASSSGTSGPDQSNEQFF. The CDR3, as DNA: TGTGCCAGCAGCTCTGGGACTAGCGGGCCCGATCAAAGCAATGAGCAGTTCTTC. The chain couples TRBV14 to TRBJ2-1; 12 bases are shared with TRBD2. Germline CDR1 is SGHDN and CDR2 is FVKESK. The trim removed 5 bases at V and 6 bases at J, leaving 14 bases unmatched. The CDR3 length is 18 residues.

The chain couples TRBV28 to TRBJ1-1; possible D gene TRBD1, 6 bases. The length of the CDR3 is 14 residues. The germline V gene encodes CDR1 MDHEN and CDR2 SYDVKM. V lost 7 bases, J lost 4 bases, and 16 bases lay in between. The DNA for the CDR3 is TGTGCCAGCAAGACCCCAGGCAGGGGCACTGAAGCTTTCTTT. Its protein is CASKTPGRGTEAFF. Drawing the rest from reference TRBV28 and TRBJ1-1, the complete variable domain is DVKVTQSSRYLVKRTGEKVFLECVQDMDHENMFWYRQDPGLGLRLIYFSYDVKMKEKGDIPEGYSVSREKKERFSLILESASTNQTSMYLCASKTPGRGTEAFFGQGTRLTVV.

This chain uses TRBV14 with TRBJ2-3; 13 bases are shared with TRBD2. With 1 base clipped from V and 6 bases from J, the junction kept 4 bases outside the gene matches. From germline, CDR1 is SGHDN and CDR2 FVKESK. The CDR3 totals 16 residues. The CDR3 DNA is TGTGCCAGCAGCCAAGGACTAGCGGGGGGCGCGGATACGCAGTATTTT. Amino acid sequence: CASSQGLAGGADTQYF.